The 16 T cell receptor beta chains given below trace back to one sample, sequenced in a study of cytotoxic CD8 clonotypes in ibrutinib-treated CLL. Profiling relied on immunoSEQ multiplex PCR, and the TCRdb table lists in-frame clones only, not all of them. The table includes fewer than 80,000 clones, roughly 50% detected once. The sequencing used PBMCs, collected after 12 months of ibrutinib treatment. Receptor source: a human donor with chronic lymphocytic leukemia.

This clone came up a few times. In nucleotides, the CDR3 is TGTGCCAGCAGGGTTACTTGGGGCTACACCTTC. This sequence encodes CASRVTWGYTF. V usage is TRBV6-1 and J usage is TRBJ1-2, with unresolved D. V was clipped by 6 bases and J by 8 bases, with 10 bases between them. In germline, CDR1 is MNHNS, CDR2 SASEGT. CDR3 length: 11 amino acids.

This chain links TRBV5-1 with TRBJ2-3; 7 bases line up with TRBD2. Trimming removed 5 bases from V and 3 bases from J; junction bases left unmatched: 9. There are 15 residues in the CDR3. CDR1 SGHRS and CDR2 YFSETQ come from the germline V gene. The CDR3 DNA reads TGCGCCAGCAGTATTCGGGGGGAGTGGACAGATACGCAGTATTTT. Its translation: CASSIRGEWTDTQYF.

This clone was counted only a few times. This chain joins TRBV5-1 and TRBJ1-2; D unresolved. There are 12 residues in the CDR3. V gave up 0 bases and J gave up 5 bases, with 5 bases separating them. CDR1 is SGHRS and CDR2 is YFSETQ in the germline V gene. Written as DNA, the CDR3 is TGCGCCAGCAGCTTGGCGGGGTATGGCTACACCTTC. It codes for CASSLAGYGYTF.

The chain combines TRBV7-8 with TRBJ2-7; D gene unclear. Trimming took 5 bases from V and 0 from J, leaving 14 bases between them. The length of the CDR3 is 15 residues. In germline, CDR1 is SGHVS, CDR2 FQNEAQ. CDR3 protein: CASSPGRRNSYEQYF. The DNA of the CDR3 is TGTGCCAGCAGCCCCGGGCGCCGAAACTCCTACGAGCAGTACTTC.

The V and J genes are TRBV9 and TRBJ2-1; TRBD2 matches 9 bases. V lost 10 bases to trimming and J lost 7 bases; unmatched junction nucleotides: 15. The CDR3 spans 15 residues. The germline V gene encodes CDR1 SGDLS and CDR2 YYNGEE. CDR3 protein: CASSRGTSSRNEQFF. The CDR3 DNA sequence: TGTGCCTCCAGCCGGGGGACTAGCTCCCGTAATGAGCAGTTCTTC.

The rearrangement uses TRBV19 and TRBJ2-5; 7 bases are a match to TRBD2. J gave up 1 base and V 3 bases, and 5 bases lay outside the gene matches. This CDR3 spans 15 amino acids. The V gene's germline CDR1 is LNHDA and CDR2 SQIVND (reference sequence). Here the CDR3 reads CASSIQRGLQETQYF. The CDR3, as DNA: TGTGCCAGTAGTATTCAGCGGGGCCTCCAAGAGACCCAGTACTTC.

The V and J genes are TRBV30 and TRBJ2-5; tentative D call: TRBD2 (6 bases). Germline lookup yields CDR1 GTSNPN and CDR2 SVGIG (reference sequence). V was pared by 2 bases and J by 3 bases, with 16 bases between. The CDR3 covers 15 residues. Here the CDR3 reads CAWSTTGGAKETQYF. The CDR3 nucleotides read TGTGCCTGGAGTACCACTGGCGGGGCGAAAGAGACCCAGTACTTC. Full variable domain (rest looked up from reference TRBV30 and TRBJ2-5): SQTIHQWPATLVQPVGSPLSLECTVEGTSNPNLYWYRQAAGRGLQLLFYSVGIGQISSEVPQNLSASRPQDRQFILSSKKLLLSDSGFYLCAWSTTGGAKETQYFGPGTRLLVL.

In DNA form, the CDR3 reads TGTGCCATCTCTAGCGGCCTCTTAAATACGCAGTATTTT. Amino acids: CAISSGLLNTQYF. V usage is TRBV19 and J usage is TRBJ2-3; 7 bases map to TRBD2. Per the germline V gene, CDR1 is LNHDA and CDR2 is SQIVND (reference sequence). This CDR3 is built from 13 residues. J gave up 7 bases and V 10 bases, and 11 bases lay outside the gene matches.

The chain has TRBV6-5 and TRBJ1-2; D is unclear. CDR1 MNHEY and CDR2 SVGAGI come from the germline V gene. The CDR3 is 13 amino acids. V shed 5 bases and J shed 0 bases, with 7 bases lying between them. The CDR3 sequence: CASSLEANYGYTF. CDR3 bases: TGTGCCAGCAGTCTGGAAGCTAACTATGGCTACACCTTC.

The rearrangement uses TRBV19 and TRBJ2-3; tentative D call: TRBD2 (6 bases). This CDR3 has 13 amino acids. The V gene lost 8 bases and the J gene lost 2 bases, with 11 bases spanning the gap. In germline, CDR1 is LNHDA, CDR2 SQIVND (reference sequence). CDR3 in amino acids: CASLADYTDTQYF. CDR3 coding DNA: TGTGCCAGTTTAGCGGACTACACAGATACGCAGTATTTT.

CDR3 nucleotide sequence: TGTGCCAGCAGCTTGGAGGGGGGCAGGTCTGACACAGATACGCAGTATTTT. It encodes CASSLEGGRSDTDTQYF. The chain uses TRBV5-4 and TRBJ2-3; D assignment may be TRBD1 or TRBD2 (6 bases each). Between the trimmed V and J ends, which lost 0 bases and 2 bases, there was a span of 16 bases. This CDR3 is built from 17 residues. Germline-derived CDR1 and CDR2 are SGHNT and YYREEE (reference sequence).

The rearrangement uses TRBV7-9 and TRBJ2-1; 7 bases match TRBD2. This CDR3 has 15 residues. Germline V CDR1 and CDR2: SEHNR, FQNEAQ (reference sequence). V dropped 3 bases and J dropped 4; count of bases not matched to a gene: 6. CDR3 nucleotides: TGTGCCAGCAGCTTGGGAGGGACGTGGTACAATGAGCAGTTCTTC. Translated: CASSLGGTWYNEQFF.

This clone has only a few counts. The CDR3 coding sequence is TGTGCCAGCAGTCTTGCGGGGGGCTCAGATACGCAGTATTTT. It yields the protein CASSLAGGSDTQYF. The genes are TRBV6-5 and TRBJ2-3; 8 positions match TRBD2. Germline values: CDR1 MNHEY, CDR2 SVGAGI. V was pared by 5 bases and J by 4 bases, with 5 bases of the junction left unmatched. The CDR3 consists of 14 residues.

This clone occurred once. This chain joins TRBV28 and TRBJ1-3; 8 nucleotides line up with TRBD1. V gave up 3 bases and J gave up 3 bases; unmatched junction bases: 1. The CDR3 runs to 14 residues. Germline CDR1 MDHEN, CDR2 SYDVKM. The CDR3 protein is CASSFGQGGNTIYF. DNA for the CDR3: TGTGCCAGCAGTTTTGGACAGGGTGGAAACACCATATATTTT.

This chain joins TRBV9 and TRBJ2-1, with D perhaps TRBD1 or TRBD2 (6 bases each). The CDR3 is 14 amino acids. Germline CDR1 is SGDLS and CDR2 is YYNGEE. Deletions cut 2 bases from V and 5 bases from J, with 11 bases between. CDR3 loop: CASSVSGGHNEQFF. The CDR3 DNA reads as TGTGCCAGCAGCGTGAGTGGGGGGCACAATGAGCAGTTCTTC.

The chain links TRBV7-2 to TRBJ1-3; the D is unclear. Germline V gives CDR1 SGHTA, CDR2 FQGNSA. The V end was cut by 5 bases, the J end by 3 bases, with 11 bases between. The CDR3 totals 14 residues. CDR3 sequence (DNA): TGTGCCAGCAGCCCGTCGAGGGTTGGAAACACCATATATTTT. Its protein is CASSPSRVGNTIYF.